This T cell receptor beta chain was captured in a study of T cells in tuberculosis. Germline CDR1 ENHRY, CDR2 SYGVKD. CDR3 length: 15 amino acids. Trimming took 2 bases from V and 7 from J, leaving 15 bases between them. The assay was immunoSEQ multiplex PCR, and TCRdb's table has in-frame clones only and misses some. Of tens of thousands of clones listed, around 94% were seen once; the top ten hold under 20%. The chain uses TRBV10-3 and TRBJ1-5; D remains unclear. Sequenced input: PBMCs. The receptor's source is a donor between 10 and 35 years old with latent tuberculosis or without tuberculosis infection. Some clones in this sample may be carry-over from other donors' samples. In DNA form, the CDR3 reads TGTGCCATCAGTGAGAGAGAGACATACGGCCAGCCCCAGCATTTT. Amino acid sequence: CAISERETYGQPQHF.